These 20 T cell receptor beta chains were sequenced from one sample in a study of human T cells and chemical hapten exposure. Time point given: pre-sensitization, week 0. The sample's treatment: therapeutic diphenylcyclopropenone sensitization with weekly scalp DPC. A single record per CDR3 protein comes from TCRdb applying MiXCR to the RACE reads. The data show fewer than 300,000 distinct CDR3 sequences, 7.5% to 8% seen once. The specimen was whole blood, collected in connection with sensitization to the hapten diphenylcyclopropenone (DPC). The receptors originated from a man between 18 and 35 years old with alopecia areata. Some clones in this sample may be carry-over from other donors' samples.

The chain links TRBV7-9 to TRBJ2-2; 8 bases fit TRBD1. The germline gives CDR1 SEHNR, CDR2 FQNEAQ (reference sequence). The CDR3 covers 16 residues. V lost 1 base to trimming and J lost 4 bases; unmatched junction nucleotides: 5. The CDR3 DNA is TGTGCCAGCAGCTTAGGAGACAGGGGATTCACCGGGGAGCTGTTTTTT. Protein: CASSLGDRGFTGELFF.

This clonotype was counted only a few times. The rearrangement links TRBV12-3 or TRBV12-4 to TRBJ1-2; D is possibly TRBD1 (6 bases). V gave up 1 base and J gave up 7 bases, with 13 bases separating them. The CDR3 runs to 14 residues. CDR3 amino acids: CASSLDGGAAGYTF. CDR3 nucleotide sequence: TGTGCCAGCAGTTTAGACGGGGGGGCGGCTGGCTACACCTTC.

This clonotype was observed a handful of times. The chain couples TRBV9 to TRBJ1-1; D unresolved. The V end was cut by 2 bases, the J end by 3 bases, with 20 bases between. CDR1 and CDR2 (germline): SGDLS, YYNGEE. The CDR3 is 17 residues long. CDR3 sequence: CASSVSLRREEYTEAFF. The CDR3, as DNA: TGTGCCAGCAGCGTGTCTTTACGTCGTGAGGAGTACACTGAAGCTTTCTTT.

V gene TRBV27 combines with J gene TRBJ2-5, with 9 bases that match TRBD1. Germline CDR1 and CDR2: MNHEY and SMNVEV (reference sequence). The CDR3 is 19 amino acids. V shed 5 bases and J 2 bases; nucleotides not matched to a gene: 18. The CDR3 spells CASSKLTGTGLPPQETQYF. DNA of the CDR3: TGTGCCAGCAGTAAACTAACCGGGACAGGGTTGCCCCCGCAAGAGACCCAGTACTTC.

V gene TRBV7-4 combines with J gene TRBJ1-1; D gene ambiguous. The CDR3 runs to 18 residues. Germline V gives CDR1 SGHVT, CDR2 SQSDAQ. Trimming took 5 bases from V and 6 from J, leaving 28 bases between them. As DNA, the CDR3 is TGTGCCAGCAGCCCCATAATTGTACGGTGGGGTCCCCTCCCTGAAGCTTTCTTT. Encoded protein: CASSPIIVRWGPLPEAFF.

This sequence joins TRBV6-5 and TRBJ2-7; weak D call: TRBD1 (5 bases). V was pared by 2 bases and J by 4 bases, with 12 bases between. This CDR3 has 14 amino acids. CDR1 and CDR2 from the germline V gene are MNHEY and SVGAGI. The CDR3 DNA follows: TGTGCCAGCAGTTACCGGGCAGGGCGGTACGAGCAGTACTTC. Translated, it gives CASSYRAGRYEQYF.

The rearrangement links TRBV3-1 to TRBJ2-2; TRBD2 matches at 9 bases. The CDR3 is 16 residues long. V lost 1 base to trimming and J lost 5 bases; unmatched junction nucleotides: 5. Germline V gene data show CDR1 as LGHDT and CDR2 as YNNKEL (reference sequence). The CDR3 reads CASSQGIAGATGELFF. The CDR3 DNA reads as TGTGCCAGCAGCCAAGGAATAGCGGGGGCTACCGGGGAGCTGTTTTTT.

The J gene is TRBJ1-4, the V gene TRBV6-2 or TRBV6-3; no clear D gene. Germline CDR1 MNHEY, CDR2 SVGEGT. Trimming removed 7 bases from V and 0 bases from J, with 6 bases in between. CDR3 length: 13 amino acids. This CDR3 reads CASNPATNEKLFF. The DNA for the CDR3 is TGTGCCAGCAATCCTGCAACTAATGAAAAACTGTTTTTT.

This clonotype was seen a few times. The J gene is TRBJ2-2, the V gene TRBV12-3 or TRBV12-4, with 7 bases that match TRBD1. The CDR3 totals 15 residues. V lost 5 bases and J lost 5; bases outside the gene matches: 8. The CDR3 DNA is TGTGCCAGCAGTCCTACCAAACAGGGGACCGGGGAGCTGTTTTTT. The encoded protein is CASSPTKQGTGELFF.

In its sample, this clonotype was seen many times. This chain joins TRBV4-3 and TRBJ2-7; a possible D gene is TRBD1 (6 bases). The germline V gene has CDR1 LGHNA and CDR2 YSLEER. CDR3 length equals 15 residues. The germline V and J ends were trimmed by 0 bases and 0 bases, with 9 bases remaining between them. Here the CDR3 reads CASSQDPDSSYEQYF. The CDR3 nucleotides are TGCGCCAGCAGCCAAGATCCGGACAGCTCCTACGAGCAGTACTTC.

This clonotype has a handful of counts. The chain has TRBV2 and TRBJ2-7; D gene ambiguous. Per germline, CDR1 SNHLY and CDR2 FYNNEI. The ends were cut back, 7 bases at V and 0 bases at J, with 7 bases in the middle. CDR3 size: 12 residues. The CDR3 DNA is TGTGCCAGCATGGGGAACTCCTACGAGCAGTACGTC. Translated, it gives CASMGNSYEQYV.

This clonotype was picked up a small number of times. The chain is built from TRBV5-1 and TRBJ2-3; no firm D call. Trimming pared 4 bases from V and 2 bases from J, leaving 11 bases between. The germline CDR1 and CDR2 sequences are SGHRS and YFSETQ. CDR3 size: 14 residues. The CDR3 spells CASSVGRITDTQYF. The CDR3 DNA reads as TGCGCCAGCAGCGTCGGACGGATCACAGATACGCAGTATTTT. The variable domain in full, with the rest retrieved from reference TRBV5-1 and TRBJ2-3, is KAGVTQTPRYLIKTRGQQVTLSCSPISGHRSVSWYQQTPGQGLQFLFEYFSETQRNKGNFPGRFSGRQFSNSRSEMNVSTLELGDSALYLCASSVGRITDTQYFGPGTRLTVL.

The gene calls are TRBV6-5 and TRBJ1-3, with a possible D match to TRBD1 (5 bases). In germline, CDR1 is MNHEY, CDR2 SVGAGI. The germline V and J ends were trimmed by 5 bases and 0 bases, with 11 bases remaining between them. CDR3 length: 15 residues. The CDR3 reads CASSIDSRSGNTIYF. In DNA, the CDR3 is TGTGCCAGCAGTATAGACAGCCGCTCTGGAAACACCATATATTTT.

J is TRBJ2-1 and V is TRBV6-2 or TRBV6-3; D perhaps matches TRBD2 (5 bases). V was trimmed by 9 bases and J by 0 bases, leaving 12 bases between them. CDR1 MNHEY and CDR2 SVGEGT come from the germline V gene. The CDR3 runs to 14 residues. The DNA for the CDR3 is TGTGCCAGTCTTGAGGGCCCCTCCTACAATGAGCAGTTCTTC. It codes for CASLEGPSYNEQFF.

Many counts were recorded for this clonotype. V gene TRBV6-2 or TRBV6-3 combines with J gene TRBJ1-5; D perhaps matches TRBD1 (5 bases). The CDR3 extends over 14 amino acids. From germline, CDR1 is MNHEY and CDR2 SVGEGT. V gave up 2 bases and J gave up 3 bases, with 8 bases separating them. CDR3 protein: CASSYGGSNQPQHF. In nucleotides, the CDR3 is TGTGCCAGCAGTTACGGGGGATCCAATCAGCCCCAGCATTTT.

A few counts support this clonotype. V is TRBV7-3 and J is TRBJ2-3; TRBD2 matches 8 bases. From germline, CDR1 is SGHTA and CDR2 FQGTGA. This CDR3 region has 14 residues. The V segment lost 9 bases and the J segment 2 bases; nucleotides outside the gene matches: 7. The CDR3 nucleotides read TGTGCCAGTGGGAGCGGGAGCCCCACAGATACGCAGTATTTT. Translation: CASGSGSPTDTQYF. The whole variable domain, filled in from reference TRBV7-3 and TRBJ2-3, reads GAGVSQTPSNKVTEKGKYVELRCDPISGHTALYWYRQSLGQGPEFLIYFQGTGAADDSGLPNDRFFAVRPEGSVSTLKIQRTERGDSAVYLCASGSGSPTDTQYFGPGTRLTVL.

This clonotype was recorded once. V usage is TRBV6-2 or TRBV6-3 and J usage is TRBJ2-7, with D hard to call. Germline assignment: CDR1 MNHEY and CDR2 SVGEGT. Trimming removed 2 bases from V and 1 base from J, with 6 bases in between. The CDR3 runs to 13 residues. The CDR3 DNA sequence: TGTGCCAGCAGTTACCGGGCGTCCTACGAGCAGTACTTC. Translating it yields CASSYRASYEQYF.

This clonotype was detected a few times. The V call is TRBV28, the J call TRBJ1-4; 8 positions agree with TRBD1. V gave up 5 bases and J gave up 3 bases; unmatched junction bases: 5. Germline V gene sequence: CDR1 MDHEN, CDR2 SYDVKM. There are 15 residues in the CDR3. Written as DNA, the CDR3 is TGTGCCAGCAGTGTCCAGGGGGCTGCTAATGAAAAACTGTTTTTT. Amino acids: CASSVQGAANEKLFF.

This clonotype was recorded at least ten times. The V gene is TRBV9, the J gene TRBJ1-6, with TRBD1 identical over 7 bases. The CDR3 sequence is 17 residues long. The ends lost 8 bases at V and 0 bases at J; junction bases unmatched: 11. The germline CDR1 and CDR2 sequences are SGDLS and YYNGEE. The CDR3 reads CASTRDSMSSYNSPLHF. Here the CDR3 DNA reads TGTGCCAGTACACGGGACAGTATGAGCTCCTATAATTCACCCCTCCACTTT.

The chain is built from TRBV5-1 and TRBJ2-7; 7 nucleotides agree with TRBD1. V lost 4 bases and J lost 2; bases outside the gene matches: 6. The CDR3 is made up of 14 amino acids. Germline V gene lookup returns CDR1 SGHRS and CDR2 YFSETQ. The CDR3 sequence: CASSAGTATYEQYF. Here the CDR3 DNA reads TGCGCCAGCAGCGCAGGGACAGCGACCTACGAGCAGTACTTC.